The entry below gives a single T cell receptor (beta chain) sequence along with its context. The protocol was immunoSEQ multiplex PCR, while the TCRdb copy is restricted to in-frame clones and leaves out a portion. The table lists more than 300,000 clones, about 86% of them singletons. Described treatment: roughly 20 received Ad26.COV2.S at low or high dose, single or two shots; five or six received placebo; per-sample allocation not given. At day 63 after the first vaccine or placebo injection, samples were drawn. This sample was taken from a study of Ad26.COV2.S vaccination and SARS-CoV-2 variants. V shed 10 bases, J shed 0 bases, and the junction held 9 bases outside the gene matches. This CDR3 contains 15 residues. Germline CDR1 is SGHTA and CDR2 is FQGNSA.

The sequences come from peripheral blood, collected in a trial of Ad26.COV2.S vaccine versus placebo. The sequence was obtained from a person aged 18-65 years who received the Ad26.COV2.S COVID-19 vaccine or a placebo. The chain uses TRBV7-2 and TRBJ1-3; the match to TRBD1 covers 7 bases. CDR3 nucleotide sequence: TGTGCCACCACGACAGGGTCGTCCTCTGGAAACACCATATATTTT. Translating gives CATTTGSSSGNTIYF.